This TCR beta chain was retrieved from a study of radiotherapy plus CTLA-4 blockade in lung cancer. Study conclusions and caveats: Per reports, early blood T cell clone dynamics, plus interferon-beta, forecast response most strongly.

Assay: immunoSEQ multiplex PCR; the TCRdb copy retains only in-frame clones and omits some. The table shows over 100,000 clones, with around 90% occurring only once. CTLA-4 blockade using ipilimumab, together with focal radiation, was received by patients with chemo-refractory metastatic non-small-cell lung cancer. With regard to this clone: Its antigen is as yet unknown.

The CDR3 has 14 amino acids. CDR1 is MDHEN and CDR2 is SYDVKM in the germline V gene. V lost 5 bases to trimming and J lost 0 bases, with 10 bases between them. This specimen consisted of peripheral blood, obtained from a patient treated with radiotherapy plus ipilimumab. The chain recombines TRBV28 with TRBJ1-1; D might be TRBD1 (6 bases). The source of this sequence is a human donor with non-small cell lung cancer that progressed on radiotherapy plus ipilimumab. The DNA for the CDR3 is TGTGCCAGCAGTGGGGCAGGGGTGAACACTGAAGCTTTCTTT. Residues: CASSGAGVNTEAFF.